This TCR beta chain came from a study of T cell responses to AZD1222 COVID-19 vaccine. Overall study findings and caveats: Distributed over spike, vaccine-associated CD4 TCRs predominated at 160-218 and 743-854.

Libraries were prepared by immunoSEQ multiplex PCR; TCRdb keeps only in-frame clonotypes and omits some of them. Of more than 150,000 clones in the sample, about 90% were seen once. Germline lookup yields CDR1 LNHDA and CDR2 SQIVND (reference sequence). After removal of 7 bases from V and 0 bases from J, the junction contained 9 bases not matched to a gene. The CDR3 is 18 amino acids. As for this clone: Its antigen remains unknown.

The sample was peripheral blood, taken on day 0 of AZD1222 vaccination. This chain uses TRBV19 with TRBJ2-2; the match to TRBD2 covers 12 bases. The sequence was collected from an adult in good health. CDR3 sequence: CASTLTSGGPPNTGELFF. CDR3 nucleotide sequence: TGTGCCAGTACCTTGACTAGCGGGGGACCCCCGAACACCGGGGAGCTGTTTTTT.